These 12 T cell receptor beta chains were sequenced from one sample in a study of blood T cell repertoires in COVID-19. Clones were read by immunoSEQ multiplex PCR, and TCRdb kept only the in-frame ones, dropping some. The repertoire has some 150,000 clones, more than 75% of them found once; the top ten carry more than 1%. The sample comprised peripheral blood. The source is a man aged 35 to 55 with acute or convalescent COVID-19.

This clone occurred once. The chain links TRBV19 to TRBJ1-3; D is unresolved. The CDR3 contains 13 residues. The V and J ends lost 5 bases and 2 bases respectively, with 7 bases between them. Germline CDR1 LNHDA, CDR2 SQIVND (reference sequence). The CDR3 sequence: CASSWAAGNTIYF. CDR3 DNA: TGTGCCAGTAGTTGGGCAGCTGGAAACACCATATATTTT.

The genes are TRBV5-5 and TRBJ1-1; possibly TRBD1 for D (5 bases). Germline V CDR1 and CDR2: SGHKS, YYEKEE (reference sequence). Trimming shortened V by 2 bases and J by 2 bases, and 7 bases separated the two germline ends. The CDR3 totals 13 residues. Written as DNA, the CDR3 is TGTGCCAGCAGCTTTACAGGTAACACTGAAGCTTTCTTT. It encodes CASSFTGNTEAFF. Drawing the rest from reference TRBV5-5 and TRBJ1-1, the complete variable domain is DAGVTQSPTHLIKTRGQQVTLRCSPISGHKSVSWYQQVLGQGPQFIFQYYEKEERGRGNFPDRFSARQFPNYSSELNVNALLLGDSALYLCASSFTGNTEAFFGQGTRLTVV.

A single count supports this clone. The genes are TRBV11-2 and TRBJ2-2; TRBD1 might be the D (5 bases). With 5 bases removed from V and 2 bases from J, the gap between germline ends came to 24 bases. The CDR3 has 19 residues. CDR1 and CDR2 (germline): SGHAT, FQNNGV. The CDR3 sequence: CASSLVNKKARENTGELFF. CDR3 DNA sequence: TGTGCCAGCAGCCTAGTCAATAAAAAGGCCAGGGAAAACACCGGGGAGCTGTTTTTT.

The rearrangement links TRBV12-3 or TRBV12-4 to TRBJ1-2; D uncertain. CDR3 size: 13 residues. V was shortened by 3 bases and J by 2 bases, with 7 bases between the two germline ends. CDR3 protein: CASSFGQNYGYTF. The CDR3 DNA reads TGTGCCAGCAGTTTTGGGCAAAACTATGGCTACACCTTC.

The V gene is TRBV7-8, the J gene TRBJ1-5, with TRBD1 as a possible D gene (5 bases). This CDR3 has 13 residues. Trimming stripped 2 bases from V and 4 bases from J, with 6 bases between. Germline V lookup: CDR1 SGHVS, CDR2 FQNEAQ. Here the CDR3 reads CASSLRQNQPQHF. In nucleotides, the CDR3 is TGTGCCAGCAGCTTAAGACAGAATCAGCCCCAGCATTTT.

The chain joins TRBV27 to TRBJ1-1; D is possibly TRBD1 (6 bases). V lost 6 bases to trimming and J lost 5 bases, with 10 bases between them. Germline assignment: CDR1 MNHEY and CDR2 SMNVEV (reference sequence). This CDR3 has 12 residues. The CDR3 loop is CASSGGPTEAFF. CDR3 DNA sequence: TGTGCCAGCAGCGGGGGGCCAACTGAAGCTTTCTTT.

The table lists this clone with a few counts. The genes are TRBV28 and TRBJ2-3; possibly TRBD2 for D (5 bases). The CDR3 is 11 amino acids. Trimming cost V 3 bases and J 10 bases, with 8 bases left between them. Germline loops: CDR1 MDHEN, CDR2 SYDVKM. CDR3 coding DNA: TGTGCCAGCAGTTTCCGGGGAGCGCAGTATTTT. Translated: CASSFRGAQYF. Drawing the rest from reference TRBV28 and TRBJ2-3, the complete variable domain is DVKVTQSSRYLVKRTGEKVFLECVQDMDHENMFWYRQDPGLGLRLIYFSYDVKMKEKGDIPEGYSVSREKKERFSLILESASTNQTSMYLCASSFRGAQYFGPGTRLTVL.

The rearrangement joins TRBV9 to TRBJ1-1; D gene unclear. Germline values: CDR1 SGDLS, CDR2 YYNGEE. V was cut by 0 bases and J by 5 bases, with 8 bases left in between. The CDR3 extends over 13 amino acids. CDR3 coding DNA: TGTGCCAGCAGCGTAGTTAGTAGTACTGAAGCTTTCTTT. It codes for CASSVVSSTEAFF.

The J gene is TRBJ2-3, the V gene TRBV11-2; the match to TRBD2 covers 8 bases. Germline V gives CDR1 SGHAT, CDR2 FQNNGV. V was clipped by 4 bases and J by 1 base; unmatched bases: 7. The CDR3 has 16 amino acids. CDR3 protein: CASSSGVSGGTDTQYF. CDR3 DNA sequence: TGTGCCAGCAGCTCGGGGGTTAGCGGGGGCACAGATACGCAGTATTTT.

The gene calls are TRBV30 and TRBJ1-4; TRBD1 matches 7 bases. The J segment lost 14 bases and the V segment lost 4 bases, leaving 13 bases of the junction unmatched. The CDR3 covers 13 residues. The germline gives CDR1 GTSNPN, CDR2 SVGIG (reference sequence). The chain's CDR3 is CAWNGQDLLGLFF. DNA for the CDR3: TGTGCCTGGAACGGACAGGACCTACTGGGGCTGTTTTTT.

The chain joins TRBV12-5 to TRBJ1-1; 7 nucleotides agree with TRBD1. CDR3 length equals 15 residues. Trimming took 5 bases from V and 0 from J; bases not matched to a gene: 6. Germline CDR1 LGHNT, CDR2 FRNRAP. CDR3: CASGPTGTVNTEAFF. For the CDR3, the DNA is TGTGCTAGTGGTCCAACCGGGACAGTGAACACTGAAGCTTTCTTT.

The V call is TRBV30, the J call TRBJ2-7, with 7 bases identical to TRBD2. The CDR3 runs to 12 residues. Germline V lookup: CDR1 GTSNPN, CDR2 SVGIG (reference sequence). V gave up 5 bases and J gave up 7 bases; unmatched junction bases: 8. The CDR3 region is CAWGKLGGEQYF. The CDR3 region has the DNA TGTGCCTGGGGTAAATTGGGAGGGGAGCAGTACTTC.